Given below is one T cell receptor beta chain in context. Its antigen is as yet unknown. The sample comes from a study of monozygotic twins with inflammatory bowel disease. Study outcomes and limitations: The inverse Simpson measure of TCRbeta diversity was lower in IBD patients than in healthy co-twins. Repertoire similarity matched across concordant and discordant twins, perhaps owing to limited power.

Total RNA was isolated from whole blood without T cell sorting. cDNA was made in eight separate reactions per sample. Each CDR3 protein gets one entry in TCRdb, which reprocessed the 5' RACE reads and gives no DNA. The listing records roughly 300,000 distinct CDR3 sequences. The germline CDR1 and CDR2 sequences are KGHDR and SFDVKD. There are 14 residues in the CDR3. This chain links TRBV24-1 with TRBJ2-3. The sequencing input was blood. The receptor was isolated from a human donor with ulcerative colitis or Crohn's disease, or a healthy co-twin of an affected twin (not recorded which). CDR3 in amino acids: CATSDAKTTDTQYF.